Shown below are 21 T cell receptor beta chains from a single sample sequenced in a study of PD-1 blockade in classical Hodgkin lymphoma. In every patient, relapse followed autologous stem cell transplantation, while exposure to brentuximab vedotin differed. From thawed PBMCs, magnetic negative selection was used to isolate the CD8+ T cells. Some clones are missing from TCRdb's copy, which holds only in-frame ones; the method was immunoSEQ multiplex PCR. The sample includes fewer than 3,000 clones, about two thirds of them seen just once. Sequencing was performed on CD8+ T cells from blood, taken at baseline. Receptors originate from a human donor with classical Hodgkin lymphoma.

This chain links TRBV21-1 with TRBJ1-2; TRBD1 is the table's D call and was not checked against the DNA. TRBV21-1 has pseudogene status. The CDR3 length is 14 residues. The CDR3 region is CASSVFYRDYGYTF. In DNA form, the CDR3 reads TGTGCCAGCAGCGTGTTTTACAGGGACTATGGCTACACCTTC.

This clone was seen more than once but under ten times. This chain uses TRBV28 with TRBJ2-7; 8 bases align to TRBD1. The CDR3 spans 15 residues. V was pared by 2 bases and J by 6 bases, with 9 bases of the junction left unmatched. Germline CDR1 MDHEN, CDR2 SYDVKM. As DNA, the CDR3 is TGTGCCAGCAGTTTAGGACAGGGCTTGTCAGGCGAGCAGTACGTC. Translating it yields CASSLGQGLSGEQYV.

The CDR3 reads CASSLERDYVYEQFF. CDR3 sequence (DNA): TGTGCCAGCAGCTTAGAGCGGGACTACGTCTATGAGCAGTTCTTC. V and J are TRBV5-6 and TRBJ2-1; 7 bases are shared with TRBD2. V was clipped by 2 bases and J by 8 bases; unmatched bases: 10. Germline V CDR1 and CDR2: SGHDT, YYEEEE. The CDR3 contains 15 residues.

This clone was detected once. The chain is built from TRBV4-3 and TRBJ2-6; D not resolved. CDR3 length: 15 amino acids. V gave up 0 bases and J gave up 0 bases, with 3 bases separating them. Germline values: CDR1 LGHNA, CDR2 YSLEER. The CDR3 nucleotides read TGCGCCAGCAGCCAAGAGGGCTCTGGGGCCAACGTCCTGACTTTC. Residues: CASSQEGSGANVLTF.

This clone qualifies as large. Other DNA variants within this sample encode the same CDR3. CDR3 nucleotide sequence: TGTGCCAGTAGTATCACCTCGAACACTGAAGCTTTCTTT. Its protein product is CASSITSNTEAFF. The chain uses TRBV19 and TRBJ1-1, with unresolved D. The V gene's germline CDR1 is LNHDA and CDR2 SQIVND (reference sequence). This CDR3 region has 13 residues. V gave up 3 bases and J gave up 1 base, with 6 bases separating them.

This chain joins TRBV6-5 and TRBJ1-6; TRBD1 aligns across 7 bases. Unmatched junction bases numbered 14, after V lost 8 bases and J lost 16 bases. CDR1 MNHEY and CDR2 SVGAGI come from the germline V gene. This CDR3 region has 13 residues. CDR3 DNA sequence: TGTGCCAGCGGGGAGTCAGGGGGGGGGTTTCTCCACTTT. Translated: CASGESGGGFLHF.

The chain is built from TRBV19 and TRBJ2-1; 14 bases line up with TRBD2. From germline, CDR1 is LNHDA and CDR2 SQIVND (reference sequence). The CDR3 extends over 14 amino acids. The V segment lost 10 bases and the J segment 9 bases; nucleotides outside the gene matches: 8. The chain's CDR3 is CATRTSGGLFEQFF. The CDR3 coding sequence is TGTGCCACCAGGACTAGCGGGGGGCTATTTGAGCAGTTCTTC.

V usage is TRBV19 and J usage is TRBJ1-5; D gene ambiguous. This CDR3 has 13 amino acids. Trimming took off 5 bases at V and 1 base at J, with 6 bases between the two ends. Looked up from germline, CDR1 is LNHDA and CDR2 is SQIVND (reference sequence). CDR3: CASSPTSNQPQHF. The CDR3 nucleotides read TGTGCCAGTAGTCCGACAAGCAATCAGCCCCAGCATTTT.

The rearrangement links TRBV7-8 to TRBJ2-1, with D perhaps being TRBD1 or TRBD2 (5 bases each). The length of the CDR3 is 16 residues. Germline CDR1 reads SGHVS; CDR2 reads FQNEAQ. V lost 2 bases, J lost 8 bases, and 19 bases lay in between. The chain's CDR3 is CASSLYGPGPVDEQFF. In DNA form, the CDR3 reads TGTGCCAGCAGCTTATATGGCCCGGGGCCGGTCGATGAGCAGTTCTTC.

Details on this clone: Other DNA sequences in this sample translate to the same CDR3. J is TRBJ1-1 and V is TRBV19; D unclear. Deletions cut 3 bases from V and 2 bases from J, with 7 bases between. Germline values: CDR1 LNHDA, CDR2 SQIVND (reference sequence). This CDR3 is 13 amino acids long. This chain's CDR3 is CASSITSNTEAFF. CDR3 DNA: TGTGCCAGTAGTATCACCAGTAACACTGAAGCTTTCTTT. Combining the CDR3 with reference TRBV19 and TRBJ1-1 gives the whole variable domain DGGITQSPKYLFRKEGQNVTLSCEQNLNHDAMYWYRQDPGQGLRLIYYSQIVNDFQKGDIAEGYSVSREKKESFPLTVTSAQKNPTAFYLCASSITSNTEAFFGQGTRLTVV.

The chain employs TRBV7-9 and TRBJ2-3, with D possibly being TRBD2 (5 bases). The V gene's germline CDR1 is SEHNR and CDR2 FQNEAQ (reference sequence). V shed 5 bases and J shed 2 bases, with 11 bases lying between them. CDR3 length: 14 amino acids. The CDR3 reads CASSPPGFTDTQYF. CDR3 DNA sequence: TGTGCCAGCAGCCCCCCGGGATTCACAGATACGCAGTATTTT.

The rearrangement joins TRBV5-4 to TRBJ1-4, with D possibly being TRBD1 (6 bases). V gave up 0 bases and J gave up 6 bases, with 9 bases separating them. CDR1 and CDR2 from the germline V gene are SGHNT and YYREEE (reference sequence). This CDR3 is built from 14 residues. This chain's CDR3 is CASSLVRGDEKLFF. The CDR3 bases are TGTGCCAGCAGCTTGGTGAGGGGGGATGAAAAACTGTTTTTT.

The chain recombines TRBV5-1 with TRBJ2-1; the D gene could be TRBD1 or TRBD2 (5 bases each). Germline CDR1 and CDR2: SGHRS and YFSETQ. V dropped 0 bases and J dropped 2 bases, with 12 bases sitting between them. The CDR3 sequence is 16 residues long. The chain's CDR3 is CASSLEGWGTYNEQFF. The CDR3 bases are TGCGCCAGCAGCTTGGAAGGCTGGGGGACCTACAATGAGCAGTTCTTC.

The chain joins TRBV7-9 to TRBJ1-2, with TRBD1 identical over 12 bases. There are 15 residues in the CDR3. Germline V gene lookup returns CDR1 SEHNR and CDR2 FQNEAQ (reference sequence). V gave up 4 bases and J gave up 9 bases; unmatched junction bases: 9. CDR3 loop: CASSSSGQGARSYTF. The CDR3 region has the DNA TGTGCCAGCAGCTCATCGGGACAGGGGGCGAGAAGCTACACCTTC.

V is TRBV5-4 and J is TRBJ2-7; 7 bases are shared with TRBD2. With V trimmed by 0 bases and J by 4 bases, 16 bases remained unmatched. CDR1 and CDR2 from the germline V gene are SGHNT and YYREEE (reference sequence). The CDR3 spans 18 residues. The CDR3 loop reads CASSLGPDPASGPYEQYF. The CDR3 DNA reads TGTGCCAGCAGCTTGGGACCAGACCCGGCTAGCGGACCGTACGAGCAGTACTTC.

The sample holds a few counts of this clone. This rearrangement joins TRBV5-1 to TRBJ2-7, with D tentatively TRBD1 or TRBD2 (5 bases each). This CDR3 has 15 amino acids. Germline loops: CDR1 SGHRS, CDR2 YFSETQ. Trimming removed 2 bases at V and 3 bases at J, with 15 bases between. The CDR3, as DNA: TGCGCCAGCAGCTTTGGAGAGGGGCAGGTCTACGAGCAGTACGTC. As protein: CASSFGEGQVYEQYV.

CDR3 residues: CASSWAGDNEQFF. In DNA, the CDR3 is TGTGCCAGCAGCTGGGCGGGGGACAATGAGCAGTTCTTC. The rearrangement uses TRBV7-9 and TRBJ2-1; 7 nucleotides match TRBD2. The CDR3 runs to 13 residues. J gave up 5 bases and V 4 bases, and 2 bases lay outside the gene matches. The germline V gene has CDR1 SEHNR and CDR2 FQNEAQ (reference sequence).

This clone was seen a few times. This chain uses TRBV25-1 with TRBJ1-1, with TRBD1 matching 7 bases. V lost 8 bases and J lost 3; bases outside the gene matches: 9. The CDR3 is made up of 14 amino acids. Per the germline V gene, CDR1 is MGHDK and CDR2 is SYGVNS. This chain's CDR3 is CASATDRADTEAFF. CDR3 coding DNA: TGTGCCAGCGCTACTGACAGGGCGGACACTGAAGCTTTCTTT.

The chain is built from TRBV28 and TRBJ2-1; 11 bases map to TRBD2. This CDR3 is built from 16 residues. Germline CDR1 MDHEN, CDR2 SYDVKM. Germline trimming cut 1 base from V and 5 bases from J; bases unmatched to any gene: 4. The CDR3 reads CASSLLVSGGDNEQFF. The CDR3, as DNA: TGTGCCAGCAGTTTATTGGTTAGCGGGGGGGACAATGAGCAGTTCTTC.

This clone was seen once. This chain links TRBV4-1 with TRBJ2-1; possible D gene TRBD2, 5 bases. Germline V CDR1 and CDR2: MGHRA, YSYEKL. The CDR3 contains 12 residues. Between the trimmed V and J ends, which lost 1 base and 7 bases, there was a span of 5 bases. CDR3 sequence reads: CASSQAGNEQFF. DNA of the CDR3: TGCGCCAGCAGCCAAGCGGGGAATGAGCAGTTCTTC.

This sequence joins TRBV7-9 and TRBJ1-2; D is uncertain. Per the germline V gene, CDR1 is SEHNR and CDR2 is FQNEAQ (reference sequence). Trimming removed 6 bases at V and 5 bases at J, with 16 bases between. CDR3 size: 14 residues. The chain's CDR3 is CASSPGLTGYGYTF. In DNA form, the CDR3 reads TGTGCCAGCAGTCCCGGGCTTACGGGTTATGGCTACACCTTC.